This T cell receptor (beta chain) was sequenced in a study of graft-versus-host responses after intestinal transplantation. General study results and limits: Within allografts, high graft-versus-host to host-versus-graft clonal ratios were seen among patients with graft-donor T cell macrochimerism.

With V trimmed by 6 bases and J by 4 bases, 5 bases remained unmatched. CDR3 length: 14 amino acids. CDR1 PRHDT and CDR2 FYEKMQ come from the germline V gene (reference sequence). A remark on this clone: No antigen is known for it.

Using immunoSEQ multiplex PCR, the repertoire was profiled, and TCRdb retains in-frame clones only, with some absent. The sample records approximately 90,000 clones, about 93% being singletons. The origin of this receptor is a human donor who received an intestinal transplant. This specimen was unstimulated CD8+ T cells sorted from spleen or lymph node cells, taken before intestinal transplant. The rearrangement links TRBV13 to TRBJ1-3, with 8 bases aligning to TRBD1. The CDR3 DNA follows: TGTGCCAGCAGACAACAGGGGGTAGGAAACACCATATATTTT. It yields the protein CASRQQGVGNTIYF.